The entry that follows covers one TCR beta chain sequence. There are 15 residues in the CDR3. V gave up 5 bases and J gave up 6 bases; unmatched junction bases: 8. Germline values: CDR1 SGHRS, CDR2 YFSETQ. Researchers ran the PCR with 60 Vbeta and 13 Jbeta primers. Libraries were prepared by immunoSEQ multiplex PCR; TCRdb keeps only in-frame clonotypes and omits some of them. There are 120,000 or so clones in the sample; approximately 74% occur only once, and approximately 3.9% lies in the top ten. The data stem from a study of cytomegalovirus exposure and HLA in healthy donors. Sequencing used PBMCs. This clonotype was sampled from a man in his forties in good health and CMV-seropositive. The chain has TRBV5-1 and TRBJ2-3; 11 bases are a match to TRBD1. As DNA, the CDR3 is TGCGCCAGCAGTTACGGACAGGGGGCAACGGATACGCAGTATTTT. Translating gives CASSYGQGATDTQYF. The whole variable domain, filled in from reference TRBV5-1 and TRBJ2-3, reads KAGVTQTPRYLIKTRGQQVTLSCSPISGHRSVSWYQQTPGQGLQFLFEYFSETQRNKGNFPGRFSGRQFSNSRSEMNVSTLELGDSALYLCASSYGQGATDTQYFGPGTRLTVL.